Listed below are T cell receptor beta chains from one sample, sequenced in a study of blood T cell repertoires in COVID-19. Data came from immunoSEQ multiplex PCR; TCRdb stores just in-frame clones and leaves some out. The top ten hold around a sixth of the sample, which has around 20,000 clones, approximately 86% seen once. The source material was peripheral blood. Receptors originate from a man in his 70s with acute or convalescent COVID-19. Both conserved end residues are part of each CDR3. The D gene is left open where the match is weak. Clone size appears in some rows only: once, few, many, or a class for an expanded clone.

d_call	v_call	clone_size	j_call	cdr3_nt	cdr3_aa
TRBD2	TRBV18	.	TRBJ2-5	TGTGCCAGCTCCCCGGCGGGAGGGGAGACCCAGTACTTC	CASSPAGGETQYF
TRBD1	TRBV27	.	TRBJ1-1	TGTGCCAGCAGGATTCGGGACAGGTCTGCTGAAGCTTTCTTT	CASRIRDRSAEAFF
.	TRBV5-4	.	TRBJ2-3	TGTGCCAGCAGCTTGGCGTCAGGGCCTACTATCACAGATACGCAGTATTTT	CASSLASGPTITDTQYF
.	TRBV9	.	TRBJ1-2	TGTGCCAGCAGCGTAACGGCCAAGAGGGGCTACACCTTC	CASSVTAKRGYTF
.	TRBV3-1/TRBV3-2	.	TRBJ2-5	TGTGCCAGCAGCCTTGCGCGGGACCAAGAGACCCAGTACTTC	CASSLARDQETQYF
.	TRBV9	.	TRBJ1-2	TGTGCCAGCAGCGTAGTTTCGGGGATGGGCGGCTACACCTTC	CASSVVSGMGGYTF
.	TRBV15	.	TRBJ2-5	TGTGCCACCAGCCAAACTAGAGAGACCCAGTACTTC	CATSQTRETQYF
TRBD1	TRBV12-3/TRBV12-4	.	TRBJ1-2	TGTGCCAGCAATACGGACAGGGGCTACGGCTACACCTTC	CASNTDRGYGYTF
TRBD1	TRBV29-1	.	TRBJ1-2	TGCAGCGGGGGACAGTCTAACTATGGCTACACCTTC	CSGGQSNYGYTF
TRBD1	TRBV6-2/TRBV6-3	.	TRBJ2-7	TGTGCCAGCAGTTACTCCCGGACAGGGATATACGAGCAGTACTTC	CASSYSRTGIYEQYF
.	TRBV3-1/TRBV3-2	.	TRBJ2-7	TGTGCCAGCAGCCAAGCCGGGGGAGTGCAGTACTTC	CASSQAGGVQYF
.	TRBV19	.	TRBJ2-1	TGTGCCAGTAGTATGTGGGGGCGATCCAATGAGCAGTTCTTC	CASSMWGRSNEQFF
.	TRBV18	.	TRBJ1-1	TGTGCCAGCTCACCACAGCAGGGCGCAATGAACACTGAAGCTTTCTTT	CASSPQQGAMNTEAFF
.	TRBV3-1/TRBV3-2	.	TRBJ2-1	TGTGCCAGCAGCGGGACTCTACTCGGGGAGCAGTTCTTC	CASSGTLLGEQFF
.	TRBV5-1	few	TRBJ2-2	TGCGCCAGCAGCCTAAACTGGGACAAAGGAGGGGAGCTGTTTTTT	CASSLNWDKGGELFF
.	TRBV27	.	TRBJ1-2	TGTGCCAGCAGTTTAGTTGGGAGCAACTATGGCTACACCTTC	CASSLVGSNYGYTF
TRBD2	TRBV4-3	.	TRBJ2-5	TGCGCCAGCAGCCAAGTGGGACTAGCGGGAGCCCAAGAGACCCAGTACTTC	CASSQVGLAGAQETQYF
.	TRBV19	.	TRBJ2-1	TGTGCCAGTAGTTGGAGGGGCTACAATGAGCAGTTCTTC	CASSWRGYNEQFF
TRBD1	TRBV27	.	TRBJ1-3	TGTGCCAGCAGTTTAGGGACAGGAGTGAACACCATATATTTT	CASSLGTGVNTIYF
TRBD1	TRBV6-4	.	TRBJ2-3	TGTGCCAGCAGTGAAGGGACAGGGGGCACAGATACGCAGTATTTT	CASSEGTGGTDTQYF
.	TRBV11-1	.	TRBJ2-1	TGTGCCAGCAGCTTAAAAGCGGGCTCCTACAATGAGCAGTTCTTC	CASSLKAGSYNEQFF
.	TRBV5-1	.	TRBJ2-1	TGCGCCAGCAGCTTGCAGGGGGGCAATGAGCAGTTCTTC	CASSLQGGNEQFF